The following is a T cell receptor (beta chain) sequence with its context. At one end the junction does not follow the germline gene, possibly because of a read error. With 60 Vbeta and 13 Jbeta primers, the PCR was carried out. TCRdb keeps only in-frame clones here, not all; method: immunoSEQ multiplex PCR. The sample totals roughly 220,000 clones. The data belong to a study of cytomegalovirus exposure and HLA in healthy donors. Overall study context: In a previous analysis, about 100 million unique TCR beta sequences were found from 150 million to 200 million T cells.

The CDR3 totals 18 residues. Germline V CDR1 and CDR2: SGHDT, YYEEEE. The receptor comes from a girl aged 2-10 years in good health and CMV-seropositive. The gene calls are TRBV5-6 and TRBJ2-6; maybe TRBD1 (5 bases). The sequencing sample was made of PBMCs. CDR3 amino acids: CAGSLYTGEVSGANVLTF. CDR3 in DNA: TGTGCCGGCAGCTTGTATACAGGCGAGGTCTCTGGGGCCAACGTCCTGACTTTC. The full variable domain, with the rest looked up from reference TRBV5-6 and TRBJ2-6, is DAGVTQSPTHLIKTRGQQVTLRCSPKSGHDTVSWYQQALGQGPQFIFQYYEEEERQRGNFPDRFSGHQFPNYSSELNVNALLLGDSALYLCAGSLYTGEVSGANVLTFGAGSRLTVL.